The sample holds many counts of the clone carrying this TCR beta chain. Its antigen is not known. The CDR3 has 16 residues. The J segment lost 8 bases and the V segment lost 4 bases, leaving 15 bases of the junction unmatched. CDR1 and CDR2 from the germline V gene are GTSNPN and SVGIG (reference sequence). The sample comes from a study of spatial heterogeneity in lung cancer. The time point denotes: sample taken at primary tumor resection. Whole RNA from tumor, nontumor lung or frozen PBMC was sequenced unsorted. The donor group consisted of roughly 76 patients who had untreated, early-stage non-small cell lung cancer. Via MiXCR, TCRdb re-called the 5' RACE reads, giving one row per CDR3 protein. The sample contains roughly 25,000 distinct CDR3 sequences, approximately 7.2% of which appear only once. Overall study results and limits: Circulating ubiquitous expanded tumor TCRs were observed more frequently at resection than at follow-up.

The TCR comes from a male donor with early-stage non-small cell lung cancer. The chain couples TRBV30 to TRBJ1-2; 11 nucleotides line up with TRBD1. The source was PBMCs, collected at surgery. The CDR3 reads CAWTPDRGPPKRGYTF. The CDR3, as DNA: TGTGCCTGGACCCCGGACAGGGGGCCCCCTAAGAGGGGCTACACCTTC. Variable domain in full (rest from reference TRBV30 and TRBJ1-2): SQTIHQWPATLVQPVGSPLSLECTVEGTSNPNLYWYRQAAGRGLQLLFYSVGIGQISSEVPQNLSASRPQDRQFILSSKKLLLSDSGFYLCAWTPDRGPPKRGYTFGSGTRLTVV.